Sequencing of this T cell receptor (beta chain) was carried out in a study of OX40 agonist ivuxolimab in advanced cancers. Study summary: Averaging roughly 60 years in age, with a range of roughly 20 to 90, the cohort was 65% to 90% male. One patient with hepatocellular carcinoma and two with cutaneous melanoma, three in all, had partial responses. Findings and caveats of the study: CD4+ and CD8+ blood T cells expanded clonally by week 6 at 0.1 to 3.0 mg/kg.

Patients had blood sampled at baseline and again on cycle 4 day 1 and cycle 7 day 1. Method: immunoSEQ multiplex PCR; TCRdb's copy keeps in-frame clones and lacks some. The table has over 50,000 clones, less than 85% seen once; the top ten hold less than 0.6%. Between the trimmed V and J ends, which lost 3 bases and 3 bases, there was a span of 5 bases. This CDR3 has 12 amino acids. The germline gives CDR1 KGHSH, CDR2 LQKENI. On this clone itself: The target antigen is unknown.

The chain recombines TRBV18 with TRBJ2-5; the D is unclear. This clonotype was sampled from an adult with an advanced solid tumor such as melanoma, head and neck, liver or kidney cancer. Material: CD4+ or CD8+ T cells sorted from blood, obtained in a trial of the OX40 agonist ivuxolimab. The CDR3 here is CASSPPEETQYF. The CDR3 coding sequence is TGTGCCAGCTCACCTCCCGAAGAGACCCAGTACTTC.